What follows are 18 T cell receptor beta chains derived from one specimen sequenced in a study of regulatory T cells in long-lasting Graves disease. For TCR beta, libraries came from iRepertoire HTBI primers and Arm-PCR of CDR3 regions. Each CDR3 protein gets one entry after TCRdb re-called the multiplex PCR reads with MiXCR. Of about 440,000 distinct CDR3 sequences in the sample, around 14% were seen once. Regarding time point: newly diagnosed GD, antithyroid drugs for less than 3 months. The authors made the TCR library using RNA they extracted from PBMCs. These same records also appear under a second study, on T cells in Graves' hyperthyroidism and ophthalmopathy.

This specimen was peripheral blood mononuclear cells (PBMCs), taken at new diagnosis, from a patient treated with antithyroid drugs. All receptors come from a woman aged 25 to 45 with Graves disease.

The J gene is TRBJ2-2, the V gene TRBV5-1; 8 nucleotides line up with TRBD2. The CDR3 is made up of 15 amino acids. Germline V gives CDR1 SGHRS, CDR2 YFSETQ. Losses at the gene ends were 0 bases for V and 5 bases for J; bases not matched to a gene: 3. CDR3 residues: CASSLVAGRTGELFF. CDR3 bases: TGCGCCAGCAGCTTGGTAGCGGGAAGGACCGGGGAGCTGTTTTTT.

This clonotype was recorded a few times. The rearrangement joins TRBV10-3 to TRBJ1-3, with D possibly TRBD1 on 5 matching bases. Germline V CDR1 and CDR2: ENHRY, SYGVKD. The ends were cut back, 2 bases at V and 4 bases at J, with 12 bases in the middle. The CDR3 length is 15 residues. CDR3 DNA sequence: TGTGCCATCAGTGAGCCTGCAGGGTTAGGAAACACCATATATTTT. This codes for CAISEPAGLGNTIYF.

Concerning this clonotype itself: Germline and junction disagree at one end, which may indicate a read error. The chain uses TRBV12-3 or TRBV12-4 and TRBJ2-7; D might be TRBD2 (6 bases). CDR3 length: 14 amino acids. The CDR3 is CAGSLGSGVYEQYF. CDR3 sequence (DNA): TGTGCCGGCAGTTTGGGTAGCGGCGTCTACGAGCAGTACTTC.

The chain carries TRBV12-3 or TRBV12-4 and TRBJ2-1; TRBD2 matches 10 bases. The CDR3 consists of 14 residues. V lost 5 bases, J lost 7 bases, and 5 bases stayed unmatched. This chain's CDR3 is CASSPGLAKNEQFF. In DNA, the CDR3 is TGTGCCAGCAGTCCGGGACTAGCGAAGAATGAGCAGTTCTTC.

This clonotype was seen repeatedly, ten times or more. This chain joins TRBV20-1 and TRBJ2-4; D might be TRBD1 or TRBD2, each matching 5 bases. The V gene's germline CDR1 is DFQATT and CDR2 SNEGSKA (reference sequence). CDR3 length equals 13 residues. V was shortened by 0 bases and J by 7 bases, with 10 bases between the two germline ends. The CDR3: CSARDTGPNIQYF. The CDR3 DNA reads as TGCAGTGCTAGAGATACGGGACCCAACATTCAGTACTTC.

This clonotype has at least ten counts. CDR3 amino acids: CASRGIREQFF. As DNA, the CDR3 is TGTGCCAGCAGGGGGATACGTGAGCAGTTCTTC. The genes are TRBV28 and TRBJ2-1; D gene uncertain. The CDR3 runs 11 residues. The V gene lost 6 bases and the J gene lost 9 bases, with 9 bases spanning the gap. Germline CDR1 MDHEN, CDR2 SYDVKM.

In this sample, this clonotype turned up many times. The chain employs TRBV20-1 and TRBJ2-5; maybe TRBD2 (7 bases). The CDR3 extends over 13 amino acids. Germline CDR1 and CDR2: DFQATT and SNEGSKA (reference sequence). V gave up 3 bases and J gave up 7 bases, with 15 bases separating them. The CDR3: CSARFEGGGTQYF. The CDR3, as DNA: TGCAGTGCTAGGTTTGAGGGGGGGGGGACCCAGTACTTC.

This clonotype was seen at least ten times. The rearrangement joins TRBV11-2 to TRBJ2-7; D gene unclear. The V gene's germline CDR1 is SGHAT and CDR2 FQNNGV. Trimming removed 7 bases at V and 5 bases at J, with 18 bases between. This CDR3 is 14 amino acids long. The CDR3 region is CASKLDPSGDEQYF. The DNA of the CDR3 is TGTGCCAGCAAGCTGGACCCCTCTGGAGACGAGCAGTACTTC.

The V and J genes are TRBV3-1 and TRBJ2-1; 8 nucleotides agree with TRBD2. Germline V gene sequence: CDR1 LGHDT, CDR2 YNNKEL (reference sequence). V was clipped by 0 bases and J by 7 bases; unmatched bases: 11. CDR3 length: 17 amino acids. The CDR3 region has the DNA TGTGCCAGCAGCCAAGAAAGCCCTAGCGGGTTGGAGAATGAGCAGTTCTTC. Translated: CASSQESPSGLENEQFF.

This clonotype was counted ten times or more. The J gene is TRBJ2-1, the V gene TRBV9; no clear D. The germline V and J ends were trimmed by 0 bases and 6 bases, with 10 bases remaining between them. The CDR3 is 14 residues long. The germline gives CDR1 SGDLS, CDR2 YYNGEE. CDR3 protein: CASSVGSGINEQFF. Here the CDR3 DNA reads TGTGCCAGCAGCGTAGGGAGTGGGATCAATGAGCAGTTCTTC.

This clonotype turned up a few times. V is TRBV7-9 and J is TRBJ1-1; unclear D gene. The CDR3 runs 14 residues. Trimming left V 5 bases short and J 0 bases short, with 10 bases between. Germline CDR1 SEHNR, CDR2 FQNEAQ (reference sequence). The chain's CDR3 is CASSAQPLNTEAFF. The CDR3 DNA reads as TGTGCCAGCAGCGCTCAACCCCTGAACACTGAAGCTTTCTTT.

This clonotype occurred once. A read error may explain this, as a much larger clone is one base away. The CDR3 region is CSASGVGCGYTF. The DNA for the CDR3 is TGCAGTGCTAGCGGGGTGGGGTGTGGCTACACCTTC. The chain has TRBV20-1 and TRBJ1-2; no definite D call. CDR1 and CDR2 from the germline V gene are DFQATT and SNEGSKA (reference sequence). Trimming took off 3 bases at V and 7 bases at J, with 12 bases between the two ends. This CDR3 has 12 amino acids.

At least ten counts were recorded for this clonotype. The chain is built from TRBV3-1 and TRBJ1-1; possibly TRBD1 for D (5 bases). V was trimmed by 1 base and J by 4 bases, leaving 16 bases between them. Per germline, CDR1 LGHDT and CDR2 YNNKEL (reference sequence). The CDR3 has 16 residues. The CDR3 reads CASSQAVLPGRTEAFF. The CDR3 bases are TGTGCCAGCAGCCAAGCTGTACTGCCGGGGCGCACTGAAGCTTTCTTT.

The chain links TRBV6-1 to TRBJ2-6, with unresolved D. Trimming cost V 9 bases and J 1 base, with 4 bases left between them. Germline loops: CDR1 MNHNS, CDR2 SASEGT. CDR3 length equals 12 residues. Here the CDR3 reads CASLSGANVLTF. CDR3 nucleotides: TGTGCCAGTTTGTCTGGGGCCAACGTCCTGACTTTC.

The chain is built from TRBV5-1 and TRBJ2-7, with 11 bases identical to TRBD2. The CDR3 is 15 residues long. Trimming cost V 2 bases and J 7 bases; bases outside gene matches: 8. The germline gives CDR1 SGHRS, CDR2 YFSETQ. The DNA for the CDR3 is TGCGCCAGCAGCTTAACTAGCGGGAGATCTAGGGAGCAGTACTTC. Translated, it gives CASSLTSGRSREQYF.

At least ten counts were recorded for this clonotype. This rearrangement joins TRBV12-3 or TRBV12-4 to TRBJ2-3; weak D call: TRBD2 (6 bases). V dropped 3 bases and J dropped 6 bases, with 22 bases sitting between them. The CDR3 spans 17 residues. CDR3 residues: CASSFPPRDLRGDTQYF. The CDR3 DNA follows: TGTGCCAGCAGTTTCCCCCCCCGGGACTTAAGAGGGGATACGCAGTATTTT.

This clonotype was seen ten or more times. The CDR3 loop is CASSPIGRPTGNEQFF. In DNA form, the CDR3 reads TGCGCCAGCAGCCCTATCGGGCGTCCGACGGGGAATGAGCAGTTCTTC. This chain joins TRBV5-1 and TRBJ2-1; D possibly corresponds to TRBD2 (5 bases). CDR1 and CDR2 from the germline V gene are SGHRS and YFSETQ. Trimming removed 4 bases from V and 7 bases from J, with 21 bases in between. The CDR3 loop spans 16 amino acids.

This clonotype has ten or more counts. The chain carries TRBV12-3 or TRBV12-4 and TRBJ1-5, with D possibly TRBD1 on 6 matching bases. The CDR3 length is 16 residues. V was pared by 6 bases and J by 5 bases, with 20 bases between. The CDR3 DNA reads TGTGCCAGCAGCTCGACAGGCGGGGGTTTTTATCAGCCCCAGCATTTT. Protein sequence: CASSSTGGGFYQPQHF.